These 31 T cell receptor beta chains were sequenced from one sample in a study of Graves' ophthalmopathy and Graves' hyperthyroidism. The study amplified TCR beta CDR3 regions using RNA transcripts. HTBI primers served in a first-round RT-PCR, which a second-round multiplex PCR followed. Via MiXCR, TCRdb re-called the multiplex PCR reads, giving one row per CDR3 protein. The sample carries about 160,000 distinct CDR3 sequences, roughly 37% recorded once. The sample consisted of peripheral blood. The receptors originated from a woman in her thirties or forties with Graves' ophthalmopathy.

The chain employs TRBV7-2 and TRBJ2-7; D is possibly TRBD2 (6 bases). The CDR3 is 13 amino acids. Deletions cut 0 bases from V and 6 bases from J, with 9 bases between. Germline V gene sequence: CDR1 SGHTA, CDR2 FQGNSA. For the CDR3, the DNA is TGTGCCAGCAGCTTAGCGATGGGAGGCGAGCAGTACTTC. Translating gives CASSLAMGGEQYF.

CDR3 amino acids: CASSLPTRSGGYTF. The CDR3 DNA reads TGTGCCAGCAGTTTGCCCACACGGTCCGGTGGCTACACCTTC. The J gene is TRBJ1-2, the V gene TRBV28; D call uncertain. The length of the CDR3 is 14 residues. The germline V gene has CDR1 MDHEN and CDR2 SYDVKM. The V and J ends lost 3 bases and 7 bases respectively, with 15 bases between them.

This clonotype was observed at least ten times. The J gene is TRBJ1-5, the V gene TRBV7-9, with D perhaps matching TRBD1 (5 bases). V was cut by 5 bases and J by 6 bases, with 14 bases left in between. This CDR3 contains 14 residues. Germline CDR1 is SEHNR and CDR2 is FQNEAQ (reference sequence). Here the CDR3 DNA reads TGTGCCAGCAGCCGGGACTCGTCGGTTCAGCCCCAGCATTTT. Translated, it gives CASSRDSSVQPQHF.

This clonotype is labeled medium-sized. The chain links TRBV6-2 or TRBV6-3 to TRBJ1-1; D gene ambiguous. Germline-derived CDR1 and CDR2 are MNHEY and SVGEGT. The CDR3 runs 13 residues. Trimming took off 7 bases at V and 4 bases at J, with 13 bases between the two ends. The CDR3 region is CASTRLTSTEAFF. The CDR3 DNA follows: TGTGCCAGCACCCGTCTAACGAGCACTGAAGCTTTCTTT.

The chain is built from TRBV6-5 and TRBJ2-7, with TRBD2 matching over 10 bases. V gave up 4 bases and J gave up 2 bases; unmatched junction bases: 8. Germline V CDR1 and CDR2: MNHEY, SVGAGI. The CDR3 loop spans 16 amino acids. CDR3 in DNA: TGTGCCAGCAGTTCCTGGACTAGCGGCCTTCCCTACGAGCAGTACTTC. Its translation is CASSSWTSGLPYEQYF.

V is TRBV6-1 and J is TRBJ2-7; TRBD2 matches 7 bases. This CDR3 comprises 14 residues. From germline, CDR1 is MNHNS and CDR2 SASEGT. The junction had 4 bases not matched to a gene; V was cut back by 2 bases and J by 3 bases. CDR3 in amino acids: CASSEWTSHYEQYF. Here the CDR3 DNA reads TGTGCCAGCAGTGAATGGACTAGTCACTACGAGCAGTACTTC.

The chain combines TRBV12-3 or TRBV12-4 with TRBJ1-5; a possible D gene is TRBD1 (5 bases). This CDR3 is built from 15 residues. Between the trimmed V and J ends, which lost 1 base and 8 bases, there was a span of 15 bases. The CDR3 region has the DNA TGTGCCAGCAGTTTAGACTCAGGGTTGTGGAAGCCCCAGCATTTT. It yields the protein CASSLDSGLWKPQHF.

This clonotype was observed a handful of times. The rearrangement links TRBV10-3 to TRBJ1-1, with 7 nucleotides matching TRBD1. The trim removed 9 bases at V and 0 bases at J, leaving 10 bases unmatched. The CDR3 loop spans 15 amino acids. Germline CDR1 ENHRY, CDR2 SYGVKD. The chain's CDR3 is CAISTGQRMNTEAFF. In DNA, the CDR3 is TGTGCCATTTCGACGGGACAGAGGATGAACACTGAAGCTTTCTTT.

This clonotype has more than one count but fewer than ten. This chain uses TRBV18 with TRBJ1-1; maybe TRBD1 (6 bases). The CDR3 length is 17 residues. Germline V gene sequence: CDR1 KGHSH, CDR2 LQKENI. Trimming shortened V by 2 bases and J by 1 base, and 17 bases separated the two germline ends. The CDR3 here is CASSPRGKLVENTEAFF. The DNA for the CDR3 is TGTGCCAGCTCACCAAGGGGGAAGTTAGTCGAGAACACTGAAGCTTTCTTT.

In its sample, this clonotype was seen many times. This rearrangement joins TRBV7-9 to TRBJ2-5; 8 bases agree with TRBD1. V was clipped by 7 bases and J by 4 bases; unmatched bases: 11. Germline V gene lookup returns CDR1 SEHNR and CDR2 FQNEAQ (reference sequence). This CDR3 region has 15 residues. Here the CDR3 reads CASTSPRDRPETQYF. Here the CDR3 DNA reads TGTGCCAGCACCTCCCCGCGGGACAGGCCAGAGACCCAGTACTTC.

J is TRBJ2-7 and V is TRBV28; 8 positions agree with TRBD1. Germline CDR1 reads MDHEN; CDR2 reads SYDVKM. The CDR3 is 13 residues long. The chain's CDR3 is CASGQVNSYEQYF. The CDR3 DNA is TGTGCTTCGGGACAGGTTAATTCCTACGAGCAGTACTTC.

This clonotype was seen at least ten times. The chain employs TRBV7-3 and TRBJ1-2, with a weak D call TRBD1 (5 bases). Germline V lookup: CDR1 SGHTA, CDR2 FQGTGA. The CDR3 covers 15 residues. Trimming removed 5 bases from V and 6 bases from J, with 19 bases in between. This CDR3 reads CASSPTDGTSDGYTF. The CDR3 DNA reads TGTGCCAGCAGCCCCACAGACGGGACTTCTGATGGCTACACCTTC.

The CDR3 spells CASSEEWASGYYEQYF. CDR3 sequence (DNA): TGTGCCAGCAGTGAAGAATGGGCTAGCGGGTACTACGAGCAGTACTTC. The V and J genes are TRBV6-1 and TRBJ2-7; 8 bases agree with TRBD2. The CDR3 is 16 amino acids. The germline gives CDR1 MNHNS, CDR2 SASEGT. V dropped 1 base and J dropped 3; count of bases not matched to a gene: 8.

DNA for the CDR3: TGTGCCAGCAGCTTTACGAGGGGCACTGAAGCTTTCTTT. Amino acid sequence: CASSFTRGTEAFF. The chain employs TRBV7-2 and TRBJ1-1; D might be TRBD1 (5 bases). V was cut by 3 bases and J by 4 bases, with 9 bases left in between. The germline CDR1 and CDR2 sequences are SGHTA and FQGNSA. This CDR3 has 13 amino acids.

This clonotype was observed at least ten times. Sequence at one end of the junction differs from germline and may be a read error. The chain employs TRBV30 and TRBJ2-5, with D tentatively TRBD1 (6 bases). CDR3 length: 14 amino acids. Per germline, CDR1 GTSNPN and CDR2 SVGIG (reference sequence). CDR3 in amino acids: CAWSANFDTGNCAF. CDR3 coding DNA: TGTGCCTGGAGTGCGAACTTCGACACAGGGAATTGTGCCTTC.

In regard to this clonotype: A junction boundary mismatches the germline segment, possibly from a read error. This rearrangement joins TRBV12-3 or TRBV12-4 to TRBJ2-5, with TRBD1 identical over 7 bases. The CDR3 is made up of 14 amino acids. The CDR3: CASSLRPGGETQCF. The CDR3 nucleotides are TGTGCCAGCAGTTTACGGCCAGGGGGAGAGACCCAGTGCTTC.

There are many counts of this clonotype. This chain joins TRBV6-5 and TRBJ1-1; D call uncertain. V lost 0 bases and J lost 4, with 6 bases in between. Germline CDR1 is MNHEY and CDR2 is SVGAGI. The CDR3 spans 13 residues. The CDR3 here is CASSYSKFTEAFF. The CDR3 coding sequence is TGTGCCAGCAGTTACTCGAAGTTCACTGAAGCTTTCTTT.

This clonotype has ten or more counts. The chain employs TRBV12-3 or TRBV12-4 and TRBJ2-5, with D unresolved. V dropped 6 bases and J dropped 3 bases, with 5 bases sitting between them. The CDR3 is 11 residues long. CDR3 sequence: CASSTEETQYF. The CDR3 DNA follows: TGTGCCAGCAGCACAGAAGAGACCCAGTACTTC.

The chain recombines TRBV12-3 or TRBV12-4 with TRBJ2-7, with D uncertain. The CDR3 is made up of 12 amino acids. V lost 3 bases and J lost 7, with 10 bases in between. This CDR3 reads CASSLGSPEQYF. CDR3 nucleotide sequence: TGTGCCAGCAGTTTGGGCTCCCCGGAGCAGTACTTC.

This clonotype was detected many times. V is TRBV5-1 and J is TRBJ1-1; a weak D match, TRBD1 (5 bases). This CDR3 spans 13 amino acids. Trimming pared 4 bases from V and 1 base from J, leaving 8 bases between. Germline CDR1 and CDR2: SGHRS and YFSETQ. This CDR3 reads CASSVGENTEAFF. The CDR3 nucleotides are TGCGCCAGCAGCGTAGGGGAGAACACTGAAGCTTTCTTT.

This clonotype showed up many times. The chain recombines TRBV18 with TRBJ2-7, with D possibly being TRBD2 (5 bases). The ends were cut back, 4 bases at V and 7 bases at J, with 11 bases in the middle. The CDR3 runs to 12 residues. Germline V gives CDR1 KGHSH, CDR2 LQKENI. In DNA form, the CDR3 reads TGTGCCAGCTCACACGGGAACAAAGAGCAGTACTTC. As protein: CASSHGNKEQYF.

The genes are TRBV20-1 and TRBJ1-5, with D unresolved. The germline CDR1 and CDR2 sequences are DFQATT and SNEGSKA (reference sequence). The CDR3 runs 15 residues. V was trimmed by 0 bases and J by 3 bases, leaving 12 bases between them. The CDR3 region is CSARDFSFDNQPQHF. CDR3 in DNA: TGCAGTGCTAGAGATTTTAGTTTTGACAATCAGCCCCAGCATTTT.

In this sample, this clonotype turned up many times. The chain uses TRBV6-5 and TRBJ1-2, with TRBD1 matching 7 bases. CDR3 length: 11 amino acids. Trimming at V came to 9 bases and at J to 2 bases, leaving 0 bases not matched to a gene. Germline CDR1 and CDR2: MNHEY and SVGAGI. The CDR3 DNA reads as TGTGCCAGGGACAGGAACTATGGCTACACCTTC. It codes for CARDRNYGYTF.

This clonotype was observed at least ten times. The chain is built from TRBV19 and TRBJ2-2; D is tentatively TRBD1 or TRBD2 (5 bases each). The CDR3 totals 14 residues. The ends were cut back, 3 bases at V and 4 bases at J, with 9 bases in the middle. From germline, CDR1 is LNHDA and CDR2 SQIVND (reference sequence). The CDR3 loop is CASSIGAFTGELFF. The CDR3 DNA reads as TGTGCCAGTAGTATCGGGGCGTTCACCGGGGAGCTGTTTTTT.

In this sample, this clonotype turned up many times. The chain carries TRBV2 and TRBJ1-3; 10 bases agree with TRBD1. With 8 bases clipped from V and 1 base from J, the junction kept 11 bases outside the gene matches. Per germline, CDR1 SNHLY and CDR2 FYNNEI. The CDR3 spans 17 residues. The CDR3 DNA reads TGTGCCAGCGACCAGGTTACGGGACAGGGGTCTGGAAACACCATATATTTT. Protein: CASDQVTGQGSGNTIYF. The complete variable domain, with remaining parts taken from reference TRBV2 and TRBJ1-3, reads EPEVTQTPSHQVTQMGQEVILRCVPISNHLYFYWYRQILGQKVEFLVSFYNNEISEKSEIFDDQFSVERPDGSNFTLKIRSTKLEDSAMYFCASDQVTGQGSGNTIYFGEGSWLTVV.

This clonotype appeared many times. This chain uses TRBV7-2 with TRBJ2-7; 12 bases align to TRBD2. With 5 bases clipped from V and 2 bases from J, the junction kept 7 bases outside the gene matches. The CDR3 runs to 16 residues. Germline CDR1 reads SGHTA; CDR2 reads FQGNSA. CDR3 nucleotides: TGTGCCAGCAGCATCGGAGGACTAGCGGGGACCTACGAGCAGTACTTC. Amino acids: CASSIGGLAGTYEQYF.

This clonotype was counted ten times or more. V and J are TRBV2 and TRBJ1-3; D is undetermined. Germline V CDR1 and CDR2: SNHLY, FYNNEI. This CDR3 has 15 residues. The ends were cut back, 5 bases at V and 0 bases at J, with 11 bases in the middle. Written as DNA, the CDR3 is TGTGCCAGCAGTCTTGACTCCTACTCTGGAAACACCATATATTTT. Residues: CASSLDSYSGNTIYF.

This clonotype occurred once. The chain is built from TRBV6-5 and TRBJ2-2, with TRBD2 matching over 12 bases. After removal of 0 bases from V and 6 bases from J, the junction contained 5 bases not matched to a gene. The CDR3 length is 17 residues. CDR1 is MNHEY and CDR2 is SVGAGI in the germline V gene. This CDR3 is CASSYSPSGRDPGELFF. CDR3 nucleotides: TGTGCCAGCAGTTACTCCCCTAGCGGGAGGGACCCCGGGGAGCTGTTTTTT.

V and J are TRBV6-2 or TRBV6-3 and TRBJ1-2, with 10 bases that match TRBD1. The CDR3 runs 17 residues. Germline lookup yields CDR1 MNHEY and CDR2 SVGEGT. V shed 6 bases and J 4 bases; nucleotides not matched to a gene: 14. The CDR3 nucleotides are TGTGCCAGCAGCCCGGGACAGGGGACGTCGCTGGTCTATGGCTACACCTTC. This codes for CASSPGQGTSLVYGYTF.

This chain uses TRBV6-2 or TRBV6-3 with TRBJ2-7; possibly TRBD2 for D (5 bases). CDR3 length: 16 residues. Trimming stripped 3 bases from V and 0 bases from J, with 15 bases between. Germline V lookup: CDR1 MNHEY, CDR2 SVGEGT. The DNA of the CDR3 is TGTGCCAGCAGTTATACTGTCAGGAGGAGCTCCTACGAGCAGTACTTC. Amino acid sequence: CASSYTVRRSSYEQYF.

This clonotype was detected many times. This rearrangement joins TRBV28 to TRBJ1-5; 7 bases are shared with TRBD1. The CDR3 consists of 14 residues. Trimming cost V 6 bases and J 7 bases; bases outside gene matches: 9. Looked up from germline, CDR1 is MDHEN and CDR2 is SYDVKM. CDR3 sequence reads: CASSRDRAVQPQHF. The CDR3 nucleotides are TGTGCCAGCAGCCGAGACAGGGCGGTCCAGCCCCAGCATTTT.